This TCR beta chain derives from a study of blood T cell repertoires in COVID-19. Produced via immunoSEQ multiplex PCR; TCRdb's table is partial and in-frame only. This sample has roughly 100,000 clones, with roughly two thirds found just once. This clone was counted a single time. The clonotype comes from a human donor with acute or convalescent COVID-19. The donor label of this sample is uncertain. The specimen was peripheral blood.

The DNA of the CDR3 is TGCGCCAGCAGCTTGTATTCGGCACAGGGGACTGCCTACGAGCAGTACTTC. It translates to CASSLYSAQGTAYEQYF. The rearrangement uses TRBV5-1 and TRBJ2-7; maybe TRBD1 (7 bases). Trimming stripped 1 base from V and 2 bases from J, with 19 bases between. The CDR3 runs to 17 residues. Germline values: CDR1 SGHRS, CDR2 YFSETQ.